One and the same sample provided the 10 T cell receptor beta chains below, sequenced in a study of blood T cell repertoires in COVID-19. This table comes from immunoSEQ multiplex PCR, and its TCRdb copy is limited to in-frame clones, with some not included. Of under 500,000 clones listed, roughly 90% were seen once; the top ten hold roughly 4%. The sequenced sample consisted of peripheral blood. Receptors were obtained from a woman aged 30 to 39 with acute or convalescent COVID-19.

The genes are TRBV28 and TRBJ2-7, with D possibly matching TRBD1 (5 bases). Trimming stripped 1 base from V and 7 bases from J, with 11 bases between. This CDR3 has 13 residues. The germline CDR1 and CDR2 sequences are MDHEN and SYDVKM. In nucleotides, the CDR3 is TGTGCCAGCAGTTTATTTGTCGCAGGGGAGCAGTACTTC. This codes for CASSLFVAGEQYF.

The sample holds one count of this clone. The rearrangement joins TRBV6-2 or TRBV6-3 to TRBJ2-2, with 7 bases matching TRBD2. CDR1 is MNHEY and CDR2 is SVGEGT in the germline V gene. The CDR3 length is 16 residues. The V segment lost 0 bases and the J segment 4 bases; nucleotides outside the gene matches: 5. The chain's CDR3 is CASSYSLRGGTGELFF. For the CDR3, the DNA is TGTGCCAGCAGTTACTCGTTGCGCGGGGGCACCGGGGAGCTGTTTTTT.

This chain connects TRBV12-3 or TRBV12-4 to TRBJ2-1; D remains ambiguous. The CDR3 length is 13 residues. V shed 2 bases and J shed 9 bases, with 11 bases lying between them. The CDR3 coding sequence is TGTGCCAGCAGTTTAATCTCCTCGGGTGAGCAGTTCTTC. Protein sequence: CASSLISSGEQFF.

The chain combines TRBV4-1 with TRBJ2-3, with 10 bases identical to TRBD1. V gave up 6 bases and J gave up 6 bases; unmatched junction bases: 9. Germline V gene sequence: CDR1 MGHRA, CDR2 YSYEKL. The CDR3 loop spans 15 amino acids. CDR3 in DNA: TGCGCCAGCAGTGGCCGGGACAGGGGCTCCGATACGCAGTATTTT. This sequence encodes CASSGRDRGSDTQYF.

The CDR3 DNA sequence: TGTGCCAGTAGTCAGAGGACAGGGGTGCGTGGGGCCAACGTCCTGACTTTC. Translating it yields CASSQRTGVRGANVLTF. The chain couples TRBV19 to TRBJ2-6, with TRBD1 identical over 9 bases. Per the germline V gene, CDR1 is LNHDA and CDR2 is SQIVND (reference sequence). J lost 3 bases, V lost 5 bases, and 8 bases had no gene match. The CDR3 length is 17 residues. Combining the CDR3 with reference TRBV19 and TRBJ2-6 gives the whole variable domain DGGITQSPKYLFRKEGQNVTLSCEQNLNHDAMYWYRQDPGQGLRLIYYSQIVNDFQKGDIAEGYSVSREKKESFPLTVTSAQKNPTAFYLCASSQRTGVRGANVLTFGAGSRLTVL.

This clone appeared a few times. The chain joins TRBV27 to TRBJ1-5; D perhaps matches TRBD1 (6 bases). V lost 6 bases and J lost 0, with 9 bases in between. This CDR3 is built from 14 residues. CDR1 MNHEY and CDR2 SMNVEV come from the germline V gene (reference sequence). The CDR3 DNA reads TGTGCCAGCAGAAGGACAGATAGCAATCAGCCCCAGCATTTT. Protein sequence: CASRRTDSNQPQHF.

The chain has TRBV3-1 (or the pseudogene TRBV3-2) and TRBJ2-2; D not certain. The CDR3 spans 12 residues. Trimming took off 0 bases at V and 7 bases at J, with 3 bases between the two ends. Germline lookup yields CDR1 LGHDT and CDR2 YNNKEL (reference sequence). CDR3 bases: TGTGCCAGCAGCCAAGACAACGGGGAGCTGTTTTTT. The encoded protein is CASSQDNGELFF.

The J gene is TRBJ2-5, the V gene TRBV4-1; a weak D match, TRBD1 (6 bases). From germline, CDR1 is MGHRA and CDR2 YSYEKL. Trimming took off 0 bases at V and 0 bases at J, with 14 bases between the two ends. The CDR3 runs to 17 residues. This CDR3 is CASSQDLFRDNQETQYF. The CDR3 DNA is TGCGCCAGCAGCCAAGATCTCTTCCGGGACAACCAAGAGACCCAGTACTTC.

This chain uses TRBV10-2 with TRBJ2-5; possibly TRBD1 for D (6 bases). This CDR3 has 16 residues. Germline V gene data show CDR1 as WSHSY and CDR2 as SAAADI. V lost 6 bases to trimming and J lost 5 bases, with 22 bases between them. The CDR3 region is CASREISGQKGETQYF. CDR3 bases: TGCGCCAGCAGGGAAATCTCCGGACAGAAGGGGGAGACCCAGTACTTC.

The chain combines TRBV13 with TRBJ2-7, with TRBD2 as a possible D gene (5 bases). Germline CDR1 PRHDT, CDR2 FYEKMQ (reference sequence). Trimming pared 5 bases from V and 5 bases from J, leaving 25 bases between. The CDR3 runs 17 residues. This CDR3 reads CASSPPVDRTLGDEQYF. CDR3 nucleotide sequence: TGTGCCAGCAGCCCCCCCGTAGACCGAACCCTCGGGGACGAGCAGTACTTC.